The 29 T cell receptor beta chains listed next were all sequenced from one sample in a study of T cell changes during pregnancy in multiple sclerosis. Clones were sequenced by immunoSEQ multiplex PCR, and TCRdb holds only the in-frame ones, with some missing. The sample lists more than 50,000 clones, around 94% occurring once. The source material was CD8+ T cells from peripheral blood mononuclear cells, sampled after pregnancy. The receptors shown here come from a female donor with multiple sclerosis, enrolled in a pregnancy study.

The J gene is TRBJ2-5, the V gene TRBV7-9, with D possibly being TRBD2 (6 bases). This CDR3 is built from 14 residues. Germline assignment: CDR1 SEHNR and CDR2 FQNEAQ (reference sequence). Trimming cost V 3 bases and J 5 bases, with 13 bases left between them. The CDR3 is CASSFVESGETQYF. CDR3 DNA: TGTGCCAGCAGCTTCGTAGAGAGCGGGGAGACCCAGTACTTC. Using reference TRBV7-9 and TRBJ2-5 for the parts outside the CDR3, the full variable domain is DTGVSQNPRHKITKRGQNVTFRCDPISEHNRLYWYRQTLGQGPEFLTYFQNEAQLEKSRLLSDRFSAERPKGSFSTLEIQRTEQGDSAMYLCASSFVESGETQYFGPGTRLLVL.

This clone was detected once. The rearrangement links TRBV21-1 to TRBJ2-5; the table's D call, TRBD2, has no DNA check behind it. TRBV21-1 is a recognized pseudogene. The CDR3 is 16 residues long. Here the CDR3 DNA reads TGTGCCAGCAGCAAATTTGGCGGGAGGGCCGCGGAGACCCAGTACTTC. Translation gives CASSKFGGRAAETQYF.

The J gene is TRBJ2-3, the V gene TRBV7-8; 11 bases map to TRBD2. Germline V gene lookup returns CDR1 SGHVS and CDR2 FQNEAQ. Trimming took 1 base from V and 4 from J; bases not matched to a gene: 4. The CDR3 runs 16 residues. CDR3 in DNA: TGTGCCAGCAGCTTAGAGGCTAGCGGGAGGTCAGATACGCAGTATTTT. Its protein is CASSLEASGRSDTQYF.

The V gene is TRBV7-9, the J gene TRBJ2-1, with TRBD2 matching over 7 bases. The CDR3 is made up of 13 amino acids. V gave up 8 bases and J gave up 0 bases; unmatched junction bases: 1. Germline lookup yields CDR1 SEHNR and CDR2 FQNEAQ (reference sequence). The CDR3 is CASGGSSYNEQFF. The CDR3 coding sequence is TGTGCCAGCGGCGGGAGCTCCTACAATGAGCAGTTCTTC.

The chain couples TRBV13 to TRBJ2-2; TRBD1 aligns across 8 bases. Trimming at V came to 1 base and at J to 4 bases, leaving 8 bases not matched to a gene. The CDR3 spans 17 residues. CDR1 is PRHDT, CDR2 FYEKMQ, per germline (reference sequence). CDR3 nucleotide sequence: TGTGCCAGCAGCTTAGTCTCTACAGACAGGGGCACCGGGGAGCTGTTTTTT. It translates to CASSLVSTDRGTGELFF.

A single count supports this clone. The chain links TRBV9 to TRBJ2-5; the D is unclear. CDR3 size: 16 residues. V dropped 0 bases and J dropped 1 base, with 13 bases sitting between them. Looked up from germline, CDR1 is SGDLS and CDR2 is YYNGEE. CDR3 protein: CASSVDDRTLQETQYF. The CDR3 nucleotides read TGTGCCAGCAGCGTAGATGATAGAACCCTCCAAGAGACCCAGTACTTC.

The gene calls are TRBV13 and TRBJ2-1; 10 nucleotides line up with TRBD2. The germline V gene has CDR1 PRHDT and CDR2 FYEKMQ (reference sequence). This CDR3 is 15 amino acids long. After removal of 5 bases from V and 10 bases from J, the junction contained 11 bases not matched to a gene. The CDR3 spells CASSHGTSVPGEQFF. The CDR3 coding sequence is TGTGCCAGCAGCCACGGGACTAGCGTCCCGGGGGAGCAGTTCTTC. Together with reference TRBV13 and TRBJ2-1, the CDR3 gives the full variable domain: AAGVIQSPRHLIKEKRETATLKCYPIPRHDTVYWYQQGPGQDPQFLISFYEKMQSDKGSIPDRFSAQQFSDYHSELNMSSLELGDSALYFCASSHGTSVPGEQFFGPGTRLTVL.

The chain employs TRBV5-1 and TRBJ2-7; D ambiguous. CDR1 and CDR2 (germline): SGHRS, YFSETQ. This CDR3 is built from 14 residues. The ends were cut back, 4 bases at V and 3 bases at J, with 14 bases in the middle. CDR3 amino acids: CASSPYDGGYEQYF. In DNA form, the CDR3 reads TGCGCCAGCAGCCCTTACGATGGCGGCTACGAGCAGTACTTC. Drawing the rest from reference TRBV5-1 and TRBJ2-7, the complete variable domain is KAGVTQTPRYLIKTRGQQVTLSCSPISGHRSVSWYQQTPGQGLQFLFEYFSETQRNKGNFPGRFSGRQFSNSRSEMNVSTLELGDSALYLCASSPYDGGYEQYFGPGTRLTVT.

This rearrangement joins TRBV28 to TRBJ1-5; D call uncertain. The V gene's germline CDR1 is MDHEN and CDR2 SYDVKM. Between the trimmed V and J ends, which lost 8 bases and 4 bases, there was a span of 15 bases. The CDR3 length is 14 residues. This chain's CDR3 is CASVTQTNNQPQHF. CDR3 coding DNA: TGTGCCAGCGTAACACAGACCAATAATCAGCCCCAGCATTTT.

V is TRBV7-9 and J is TRBJ2-5; TRBD2 matches at 10 bases. In germline, CDR1 is SEHNR, CDR2 FQNEAQ (reference sequence). CDR3 length: 16 amino acids. V gave up 5 bases and J gave up 5 bases; unmatched junction bases: 11. The CDR3 protein is CASSIATSGKGETQYF. CDR3 nucleotides: TGTGCCAGCAGCATCGCCACTAGCGGGAAGGGTGAGACCCAGTACTTC.

The V call is TRBV2, the J call TRBJ1-1; D is unresolved. Germline-derived CDR1 and CDR2 are SNHLY and FYNNEI. The germline V and J ends were trimmed by 4 bases and 8 bases, with 11 bases remaining between them. This CDR3 region has 12 residues. This CDR3 reads CASSVLRREAFF. The CDR3 DNA follows: TGTGCCAGCAGTGTCTTGCGGAGGGAAGCTTTCTTT. Drawing the rest from reference TRBV2 and TRBJ1-1, the complete variable domain is EPEVTQTPSHQVTQMGQEVILRCVPISNHLYFYWYRQILGQKVEFLVSFYNNEISEKSEIFDDQFSVERPDGSNFTLKIRSTKLEDSAMYFCASSVLRREAFFGQGTRLTVV.

This clone appeared a single time. This chain links TRBV5-1 with TRBJ2-1; TRBD2 aligns across 10 bases. CDR3 size: 13 residues. CDR1 and CDR2 from the germline V gene are SGHRS and YFSETQ. With 6 bases clipped from V and 7 bases from J, the junction kept 4 bases outside the gene matches. This CDR3 reads CASKLAGMNEQFF. In DNA form, the CDR3 reads TGCGCCAGCAAACTAGCGGGAATGAATGAGCAGTTCTTC.

The rearrangement links TRBV4-3 to TRBJ2-7; TRBD2 matches 10 bases. After removal of 1 base from V and 5 bases from J, the junction contained 8 bases not matched to a gene. CDR1 and CDR2 from the germline V gene are LGHNA and YSLEER. The CDR3 extends over 16 amino acids. CDR3 nucleotides: TGCGCCAGCAGCCAAGTGCTACTAGCGGGATTTAACGAGCAGTACTTC. Encoded protein: CASSQVLLAGFNEQYF.

This chain joins TRBV11-2 and TRBJ2-1; 11 nucleotides match TRBD2. J lost 4 bases, V lost 1 base, and 3 bases had no gene match. Per the germline V gene, CDR1 is SGHAT and CDR2 is FQNNGV. The CDR3 totals 16 residues. In DNA, the CDR3 is TGTGCCAGCAGCTTAGCGACTAGCGGGAAATACAATGAGCAGTTCTTC. It codes for CASSLATSGKYNEQFF.

CDR3 sequence: CASSLTGSTDTQYF. CDR3 nucleotide sequence: TGTGCCAGCAGCTTGACAGGAAGCACAGATACGCAGTATTTT. The rearrangement links TRBV7-8 to TRBJ2-3, with D possibly being TRBD1 (6 bases). Trimming took 3 bases from V and 0 from J, leaving 7 bases between them. Looked up from germline, CDR1 is SGHVS and CDR2 is FQNEAQ. The CDR3 spans 14 residues. The complete variable domain, with remaining parts taken from reference TRBV7-8 and TRBJ2-3, reads GAGVSQSPRYKVAKRGQDVALRCDPISGHVSLFWYQQALGQGPEFLTYFQNEAQLDKSGLPSDRFFAERPEGSVSTLKIQRTQQEDSAVYLCASSLTGSTDTQYFGPGTRLTVL.

The chain has TRBV6-1 and TRBJ2-7, with 7 bases fitting TRBD1. The CDR3 is 13 amino acids. Germline V lookup: CDR1 MNHNS, CDR2 SASEGT. After removal of 5 bases from V and 1 base from J, the junction contained 2 bases not matched to a gene. The CDR3 nucleotides read TGTGCCAGCAGTCAGGGACAGTCCTACGAGCAGTACTTC. Translation gives CASSQGQSYEQYF.

This CDR3 is CATSRDRSNEKLFF. DNA of the CDR3: TGTGCCACCAGCAGAGACAGGTCTAATGAAAAACTGTTTTTT. This chain connects TRBV15 to TRBJ1-4; D unclear. The CDR3 spans 14 residues. V lost 0 bases, J lost 3 bases, and 5 bases lay in between. The germline CDR1 and CDR2 sequences are LNHNV and YYDKDF (reference sequence).

The rearrangement joins TRBV7-9 to TRBJ2-2, with TRBD2 as a possible D gene (6 bases). With 5 bases removed from V and 6 bases from J, the gap between germline ends came to 13 bases. CDR3 length: 14 residues. CDR1 is SEHNR and CDR2 is FQNEAQ in the germline V gene (reference sequence). CDR3 DNA sequence: TGTGCCAGCAGCACAACTAGCTTCGCCGGGGAGCTGTTTTTT. Its protein is CASSTTSFAGELFF.

The rearrangement uses TRBV29-1 and TRBJ2-5; possibly TRBD2 for D (5 bases). This CDR3 has 12 amino acids. V dropped 6 bases and J dropped 11 bases, with 19 bases sitting between them. CDR1 and CDR2 (germline): SQVTM, ANQGSEA. CDR3 DNA sequence: TGCAGCGTCGCCGGAGGAGAAGGTGAGCAGTACTTC. This encodes CSVAGGEGEQYF. Full variable domain (missing parts from reference TRBV29-1 and TRBJ2-5): SAVISQKPSRDICQRGTSLTIQCQVDSQVTMMFWYRQQPGQSLTLIATANQGSEATYESGFVIDKFPISRPNLTFSTLTVSNMSPEDSSIYLCSVAGGEGEQYFGPGTRLLVL.

This clone was picked up a small number of times. The chain couples TRBV10-2 to TRBJ2-2; 9 nucleotides line up with TRBD2. This CDR3 comprises 19 residues. The junction had 10 bases not matched to a gene; V was cut back by 2 bases and J by 0 bases. Germline V gene lookup returns CDR1 WSHSY and CDR2 SAAADI. The CDR3 nucleotides are TGCGCCAGCAGTGAGATAGAGGTAGCGGGAGCGTCGAACACCGGGGAGCTGTTTTTT. This gives the protein CASSEIEVAGASNTGELFF.

In its sample, this clone was seen once. This sequence joins TRBV4-1 and TRBJ1-1; 8 bases fit TRBD1. Germline V gene sequence: CDR1 MGHRA, CDR2 YSYEKL. V lost 0 bases, J lost 7 bases, and 4 bases stayed unmatched. The CDR3 runs 14 residues. Here the CDR3 reads CASSQEGTGSEAFF. In DNA, the CDR3 is TGCGCCAGCAGCCAAGAGGGGACAGGTAGTGAAGCTTTCTTT.

The chain is built from TRBV30 and TRBJ1-1, with D hard to call. V was trimmed by 2 bases and J by 1 base, leaving 8 bases between them. The CDR3 consists of 13 residues. Germline V gene lookup returns CDR1 GTSNPN and CDR2 SVGIG (reference sequence). Here the CDR3 reads CAWSLDKNTEAFF. DNA of the CDR3: TGTGCCTGGAGTCTTGACAAGAACACTGAAGCTTTCTTT.

The chain uses TRBV5-1 and TRBJ1-4; weak D call: TRBD1 (6 bases). Germline CDR1 is SGHRS and CDR2 is YFSETQ. This CDR3 has 15 residues. V was shortened by 0 bases and J by 8 bases, with 14 bases between the two germline ends. CDR3 residues: CASSLEGGSAEKLFF. CDR3 nucleotides: TGCGCCAGCAGCTTGGAGGGGGGGTCGGCGGAAAAACTGTTTTTT.

The V gene is TRBV30, the J gene TRBJ2-1, with 11 nucleotides matching TRBD1. CDR1 is GTSNPN, CDR2 SVGIG, per germline (reference sequence). This CDR3 spans 16 amino acids. The V gene end was trimmed by 2 bases and the J gene end by 7 bases; junction bases not matched to a gene: 10. Written as DNA, the CDR3 is TGTGCCTGGAGTACTCCCGGACAGGGGGCTCTTAATGAGCAGTTCTTC. Amino acid sequence: CAWSTPGQGALNEQFF. The complete variable domain, with remaining parts taken from reference TRBV30 and TRBJ2-1, reads SQTIHQWPATLVQPVGSPLSLECTVEGTSNPNLYWYRQAAGRGLQLLFYSVGIGQISSEVPQNLSASRPQDRQFILSSKKLLLSDSGFYLCAWSTPGQGALNEQFFGPGTRLTVL.

This clone was recorded only once. This chain links TRBV4-1 with TRBJ1-1; the D is unclear. The CDR3 loop spans 15 amino acids. Looked up from germline, CDR1 is MGHRA and CDR2 is YSYEKL. V lost 4 bases to trimming and J lost 0 bases, with 12 bases between them. This chain's CDR3 is CASSLSEGMNTEAFF. The CDR3 DNA follows: TGCGCCAGCAGCCTCTCGGAGGGAATGAACACTGAAGCTTTCTTT.

The rearrangement uses TRBV5-1 and TRBJ2-5; D not resolved. The CDR3 is 13 amino acids. Trimming shortened V by 1 base and J by 2 bases, and 6 bases separated the two germline ends. CDR1 and CDR2 (germline): SGHRS, YFSETQ. CDR3 residues: CASSLTTQETQYF. The CDR3 DNA reads as TGCGCCAGCAGCTTGACTACTCAAGAGACCCAGTACTTC.

The chain recombines TRBV2 with TRBJ2-3, with 9 bases lining up with TRBD2. The CDR3 runs 16 residues. The germline CDR1 and CDR2 sequences are SNHLY and FYNNEI. V lost 6 bases and J lost 0; bases outside the gene matches: 7. CDR3 sequence: CASRPWTSVSTDTQYF. The CDR3 DNA reads as TGTGCCAGCAGACCTTGGACTAGCGTTAGCACAGATACGCAGTATTTT.

This chain links TRBV4-2 with TRBJ2-1, with 7 bases aligning to TRBD2. Germline V gives CDR1 LGHNA, CDR2 YNFKEQ. The CDR3 is made up of 16 amino acids. V lost 2 bases, J lost 2 bases, and 6 bases stayed unmatched. Here the CDR3 DNA reads TGTGCCAGCAGCCAACGGGCTAGCGGAGCCTACAATGAGCAGTTCTTC. This encodes CASSQRASGAYNEQFF.

The chain is built from TRBV5-6 and TRBJ2-1; 13 bases are shared with TRBD2. After removal of 4 bases from V and 9 bases from J, the junction contained 13 bases not matched to a gene. The length of the CDR3 is 17 residues. Germline V gene lookup returns CDR1 SGHDT and CDR2 YYEEEE. The CDR3 sequence: CASSLLGLAGPGSEQFF. Here the CDR3 DNA reads TGTGCCAGCAGCCTGCTGGGACTAGCGGGACCCGGCAGTGAGCAGTTCTTC. The full variable domain, with the rest looked up from reference TRBV5-6 and TRBJ2-1, is DAGVTQSPTHLIKTRGQQVTLRCSPKSGHDTVSWYQQALGQGPQFIFQYYEEEERQRGNFPDRFSGHQFPNYSSELNVNALLLGDSALYLCASSLLGLAGPGSEQFFGPGTRLTVL.